Shown below are 15 T cell receptor beta chains from a single sample sequenced in a study of T cell changes during pregnancy in multiple sclerosis. Sequencing was performed with immunoSEQ multiplex PCR; in TCRdb, only in-frame clones are kept and a portion is missing. The repertoire consists of roughly 48,000 clones, with 88% occurring once and the leading ten covering around 1.2%. The sample was CD4+ T cells from peripheral blood mononuclear cells, taken in the second trimester of pregnancy. The receptors stem from a female donor with multiple sclerosis, enrolled in a pregnancy study.

The chain links TRBV9 to TRBJ1-4; D may be TRBD1 (5 bases). V gave up 0 bases and J gave up 6 bases, with 12 bases separating them. The CDR3 length is 15 residues. Looked up from germline, CDR1 is SGDLS and CDR2 is YYNGEE. The CDR3 spells CASSVGGREYEKLFF. The CDR3 DNA reads TGTGCCAGCAGCGTAGGAGGCAGGGAATATGAAAAACTGTTTTTT.

V is TRBV5-4 and J is TRBJ2-1; 10 bases are shared with TRBD2. The CDR3 spans 18 residues. The V segment lost 4 bases and the J segment 0 bases; nucleotides outside the gene matches: 10. Germline lookup yields CDR1 SGHNT and CDR2 YYREEE (reference sequence). The CDR3 nucleotides read TGTGCCAGCAGCCTCGGGAGCGGGAGGGGGAGCTCCTACAATGAGCAGTTCTTC. Its translation: CASSLGSGRGSSYNEQFF.

The chain carries TRBV19 and TRBJ1-1; D gene unclear. V was cut by 0 bases and J by 3 bases, with 11 bases left in between. This CDR3 comprises 15 residues. In germline, CDR1 is LNHDA, CDR2 SQIVND (reference sequence). CDR3 region: CASSIDAREDTEAFF. CDR3 coding DNA: TGTGCCAGTAGTATAGATGCGAGGGAGGACACTGAAGCTTTCTTT.

The genes are TRBV19 and TRBJ1-1, with a weak D call TRBD1 (6 bases). The germline gives CDR1 LNHDA, CDR2 SQIVND (reference sequence). The ends were cut back, 3 bases at V and 0 bases at J, with 14 bases in the middle. The CDR3 loop spans 16 amino acids. The CDR3 region is CASSMGGQWMNTEAFF. DNA for the CDR3: TGTGCCAGTAGTATGGGGGGGCAATGGATGAACACTGAAGCTTTCTTT.

The chain links TRBV7-9 to TRBJ2-3; the match to TRBD2 covers 8 bases. CDR3 length: 16 amino acids. The germline gives CDR1 SEHNR, CDR2 FQNEAQ (reference sequence). The V gene end was trimmed by 5 bases and the J gene end by 4 bases; junction bases not matched to a gene: 11. The CDR3 coding sequence is TGTGCCAGCAGCCCATGGACTAGCTTTAAAGCAGATACGCAGTATTTT. Residues: CASSPWTSFKADTQYF.

The V gene is TRBV7-9, the J gene TRBJ2-1; tentative D call: TRBD1 (6 bases). Germline V CDR1 and CDR2: SEHNR, FQNEAQ (reference sequence). This CDR3 is built from 16 residues. V lost 2 bases to trimming and J lost 2 bases, with 13 bases between them. The CDR3 DNA reads TGTGCCAGCAGCTTACTCTCAGGGGCCACCTACAATGAGCAGTTCTTC. Translation: CASSLLSGATYNEQFF.

V usage is TRBV19 and J usage is TRBJ1-1; weak D call: TRBD1 (5 bases). From germline, CDR1 is LNHDA and CDR2 SQIVND (reference sequence). V dropped 6 bases and J dropped 0 bases, with 17 bases sitting between them. This CDR3 region has 16 residues. DNA of the CDR3: TGTGCCAGTAGACCCGGGGGGGGGTGGATGAACACTGAAGCTTTCTTT. Translation gives CASRPGGGWMNTEAFF.

V usage is TRBV6-1 and J usage is TRBJ2-3; TRBD2 matches at 10 bases. The CDR3 has 16 amino acids. V shed 3 bases, J shed 3 bases, and the junction held 6 bases outside the gene matches. The germline CDR1 and CDR2 sequences are MNHNS and SASEGT. The CDR3 nucleotides are TGTGCCAGCAGTGAGACCATAGCGGGAGGAACAGATACGCAGTATTTT. This encodes CASSETIAGGTDTQYF.

V is TRBV5-4 and J is TRBJ2-1; TRBD2 aligns across 7 bases. Germline CDR1 SGHNT, CDR2 YYREEE (reference sequence). After removal of 5 bases from V and 4 bases from J, the junction contained 15 bases not matched to a gene. CDR3 length equals 17 residues. The CDR3: CASRLGSAGLSYNEQFF. The CDR3 nucleotides read TGTGCCAGCAGACTCGGTTCAGCGGGGCTCTCGTACAATGAGCAGTTCTTC.

This chain links TRBV6-5 with TRBJ2-7; possible D gene TRBD2, 6 bases. Germline V lookup: CDR1 MNHEY, CDR2 SVGAGI. With 4 bases removed from V and 1 base from J, the gap between germline ends came to 8 bases. This CDR3 has 13 amino acids. CDR3: CASSWGESYEQYF. In DNA form, the CDR3 reads TGTGCCAGCAGTTGGGGGGAGTCCTACGAGCAGTACTTC.

The chain joins TRBV5-1 to TRBJ2-7, with 7 bases matching TRBD2. Trimming at V came to 0 bases and at J to 5 bases, leaving 5 bases not matched to a gene. CDR1 SGHRS and CDR2 YFSETQ come from the germline V gene. The CDR3 is made up of 14 amino acids. This CDR3 is CASSLGAGRDEQYF. The CDR3 nucleotides read TGCGCCAGCAGCTTGGGGGCAGGGAGGGACGAGCAGTACTTC.

This chain links TRBV10-3 with TRBJ1-1, with 7 nucleotides matching TRBD1. J gave up 1 base and V 0 bases, and 2 bases lay outside the gene matches. Germline CDR1 ENHRY, CDR2 SYGVKD. This CDR3 region has 15 residues. CDR3 amino acids: CAISESNRGNTEAFF. CDR3 in DNA: TGTGCCATCAGTGAGTCGAACAGGGGGAACACTGAAGCTTTCTTT.

The chain joins TRBV2 to TRBJ2-1; TRBD2 matches 13 bases. This CDR3 is built from 16 residues. J was trimmed by 3 bases and V by 6 bases; bases with no gene match: 5. Germline V gene sequence: CDR1 SNHLY, CDR2 FYNNEI. The CDR3 coding sequence is TGTGCCAGCAGGGCTAGACTAGCGGGGGGCTACAATGAGCAGTTCTTC. It encodes CASRARLAGGYNEQFF.

This chain connects TRBV11-2 to TRBJ2-2; TRBD2 matches 7 bases. The germline V gene encodes CDR1 SGHAT and CDR2 FQNNGV. This CDR3 is 15 amino acids long. Trimming took 7 bases from V and 4 from J; bases not matched to a gene: 9. The CDR3 DNA reads TGTGCCAGCACCCCGACTAGCAGTAGCACCGGGGAGCTGTTTTTT. This translates into CASTPTSSSTGELFF.

The chain is built from TRBV6-1 and TRBJ1-1, with 9 bases that match TRBD1. The CDR3 totals 16 residues. The trim removed 0 bases at V and 0 bases at J, leaving 2 bases unmatched. Looked up from germline, CDR1 is MNHNS and CDR2 is SASEGT. The DNA for the CDR3 is TGTGCCAGCAGTGAAGCCGGACAGGGGCTGAACACTGAAGCTTTCTTT. It translates to CASSEAGQGLNTEAFF.